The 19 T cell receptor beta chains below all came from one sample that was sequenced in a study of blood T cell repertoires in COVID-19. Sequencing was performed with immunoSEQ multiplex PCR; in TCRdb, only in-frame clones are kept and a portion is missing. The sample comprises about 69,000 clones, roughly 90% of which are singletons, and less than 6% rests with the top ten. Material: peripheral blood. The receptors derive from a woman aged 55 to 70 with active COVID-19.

The CDR3 spells CASSVSDRRSGNTIYF. CDR3 nucleotide sequence: TGTGCCAGCAGCGTCTCGGACAGGAGATCTGGAAACACCATATATTTT. The chain uses TRBV9 and TRBJ1-3; the match to TRBD1 covers 7 bases. Per the germline V gene, CDR1 is SGDLS and CDR2 is YYNGEE. The ends lost 2 bases at V and 1 base at J; junction bases unmatched: 6. CDR3 length: 16 residues.

The CDR3 sequence: CASSAQGMSSYNEQFF. The CDR3 nucleotides read TGTGCCAGTAGCGCACAGGGGATGAGCTCCTACAATGAGCAGTTCTTC. The gene calls are TRBV19 and TRBJ2-1; 7 bases map to TRBD1. With V trimmed by 6 bases and J by 0 bases, 8 bases remained unmatched. The CDR3 covers 16 residues. Germline loops: CDR1 LNHDA, CDR2 SQIVND (reference sequence).

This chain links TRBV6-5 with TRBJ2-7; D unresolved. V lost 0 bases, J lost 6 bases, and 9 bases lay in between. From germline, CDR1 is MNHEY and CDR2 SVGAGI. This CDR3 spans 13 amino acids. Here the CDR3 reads CASSYSASSEQYF. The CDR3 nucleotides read TGTGCCAGCAGTTACTCGGCTTCATCCGAGCAGTACTTC.

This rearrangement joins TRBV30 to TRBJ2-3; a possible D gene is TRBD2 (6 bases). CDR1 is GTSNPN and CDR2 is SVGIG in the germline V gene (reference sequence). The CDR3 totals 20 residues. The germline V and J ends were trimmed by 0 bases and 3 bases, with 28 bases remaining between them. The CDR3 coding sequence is TGTGCCTGGAGTGTGGTTAGCGGAGATTTCAATCCCGCCCCGACAGATACGCAGTATTTT. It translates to CAWSVVSGDFNPAPTDTQYF.

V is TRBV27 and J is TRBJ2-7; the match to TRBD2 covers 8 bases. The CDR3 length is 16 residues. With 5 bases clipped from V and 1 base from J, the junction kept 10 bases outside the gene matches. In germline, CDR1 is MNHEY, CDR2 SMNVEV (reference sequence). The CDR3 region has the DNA TGTGCCAGCAGTCCCACGGAGGTAGCGGGGTCCTACGAGCAGTACTTC. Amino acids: CASSPTEVAGSYEQYF.

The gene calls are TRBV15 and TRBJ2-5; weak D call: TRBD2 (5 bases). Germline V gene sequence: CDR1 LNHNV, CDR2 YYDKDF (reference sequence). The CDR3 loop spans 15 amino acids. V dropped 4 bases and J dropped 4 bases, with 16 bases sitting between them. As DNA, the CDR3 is TGTGCCACCAGCATTGGGCTAGCCGGAGGAGAGACCCAGTACTTC. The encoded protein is CATSIGLAGGETQYF. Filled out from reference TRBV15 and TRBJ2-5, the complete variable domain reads DAMVIQNPRYQVTQFGKPVTLSCSQTLNHNVMYWYQQKSSQAPKLLFHYYDKDFNNEADTPDNFQSRRPNTSFCFLDIRSPGLGDTAMYLCATSIGLAGGETQYFGPGTRLLVL.

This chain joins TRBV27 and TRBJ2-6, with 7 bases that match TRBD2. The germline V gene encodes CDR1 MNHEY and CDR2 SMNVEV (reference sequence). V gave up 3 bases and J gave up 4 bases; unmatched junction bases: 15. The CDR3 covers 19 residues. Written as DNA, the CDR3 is TGTGCCAGCAGTTTCGGGGCTAGCGGCTATTACACCGGGGCCAACGTCCTGACTTTC. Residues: CASSFGASGYYTGANVLTF.

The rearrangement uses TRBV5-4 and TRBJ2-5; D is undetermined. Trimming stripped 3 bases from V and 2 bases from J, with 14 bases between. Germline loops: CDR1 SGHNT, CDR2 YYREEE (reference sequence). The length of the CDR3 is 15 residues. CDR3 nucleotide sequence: TGTGCCAGCAGCTACCCGTTGGAGATACAAGAGACCCAGTACTTC. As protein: CASSYPLEIQETQYF.

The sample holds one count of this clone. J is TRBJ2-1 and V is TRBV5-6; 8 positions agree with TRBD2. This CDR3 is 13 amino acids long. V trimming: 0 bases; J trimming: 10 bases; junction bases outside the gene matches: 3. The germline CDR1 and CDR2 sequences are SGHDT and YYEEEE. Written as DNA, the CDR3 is TGTGCCAGCAGCTTGGCCTCGGGAGGGGAGCAGTTCTTC. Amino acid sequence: CASSLASGGEQFF.

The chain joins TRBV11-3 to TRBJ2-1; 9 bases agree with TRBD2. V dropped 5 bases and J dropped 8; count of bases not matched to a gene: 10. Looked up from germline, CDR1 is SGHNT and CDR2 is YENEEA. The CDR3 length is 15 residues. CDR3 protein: CASSPGLASPYEQFF. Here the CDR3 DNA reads TGTGCCAGCAGCCCGGGACTAGCCTCGCCCTATGAGCAGTTCTTC.

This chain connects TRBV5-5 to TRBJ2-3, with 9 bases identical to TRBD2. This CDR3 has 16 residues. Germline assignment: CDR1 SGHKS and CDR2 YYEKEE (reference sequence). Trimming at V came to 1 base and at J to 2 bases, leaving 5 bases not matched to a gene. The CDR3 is CASSLSGTSPTDTQYF. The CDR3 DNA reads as TGTGCCAGCAGCTTGTCCGGGACTAGCCCCACAGATACGCAGTATTTT.

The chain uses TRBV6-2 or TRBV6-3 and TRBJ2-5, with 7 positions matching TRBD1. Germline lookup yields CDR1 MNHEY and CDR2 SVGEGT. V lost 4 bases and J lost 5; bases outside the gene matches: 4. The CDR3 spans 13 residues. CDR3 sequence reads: CASSLTGLETQYF. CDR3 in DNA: TGTGCCAGCAGTTTGACAGGGCTGGAGACCCAGTACTTC.

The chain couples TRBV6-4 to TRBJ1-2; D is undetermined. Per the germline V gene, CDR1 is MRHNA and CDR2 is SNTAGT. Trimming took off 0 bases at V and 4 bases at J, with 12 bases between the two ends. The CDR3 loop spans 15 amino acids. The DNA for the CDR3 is TGTGCCAGCAGTGACTCAGCTGGAGGGCTCTATGGCTACACCTTC. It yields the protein CASSDSAGGLYGYTF.

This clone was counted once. This CDR3 reads CASSDQLETDIQYF. CDR3 nucleotides: TGTGCCAGCAGCGATCAACTAGAGACTGACATTCAGTACTTC. This chain connects TRBV7-9 to TRBJ2-4; weak D call: TRBD2 (5 bases). Germline lookup yields CDR1 SEHNR and CDR2 FQNEAQ (reference sequence). The CDR3 length is 14 residues. Trimming shortened V by 5 bases and J by 8 bases, and 16 bases separated the two germline ends. Filled out from reference TRBV7-9 and TRBJ2-4, the complete variable domain reads DTGVSQNPRHKITKRGQNVTFRCDPISEHNRLYWYRQTLGQGPEFLTYFQNEAQLEKSRLLSDRFSAERPKGSFSTLEIQRTEQGDSAMYLCASSDQLETDIQYFGAGTRLSVL.

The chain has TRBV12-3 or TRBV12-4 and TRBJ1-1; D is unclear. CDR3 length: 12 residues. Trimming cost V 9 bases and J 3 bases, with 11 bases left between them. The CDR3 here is CASKRVYTEAFF. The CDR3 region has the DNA TGTGCCAGTAAGAGGGTGTACACTGAAGCTTTCTTT.

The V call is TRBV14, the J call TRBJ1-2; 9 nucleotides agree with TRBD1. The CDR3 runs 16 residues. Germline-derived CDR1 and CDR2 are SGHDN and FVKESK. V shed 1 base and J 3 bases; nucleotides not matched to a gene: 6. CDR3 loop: CASSQVAGQGDYGYTF. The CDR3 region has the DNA TGTGCCAGCAGCCAAGTGGCGGGACAGGGTGACTATGGCTACACCTTC.

This chain's CDR3 is CASSLRESSYNEQFF. The CDR3 DNA follows: TGTGCCAGCAGCCTTCGGGAGAGCTCCTACAATGAGCAGTTCTTC. This chain joins TRBV21-1 and TRBJ2-1; no DNA check was done on the table's D call, TRBD2. TRBV21-1 counts as a pseudogene. This CDR3 has 15 residues.

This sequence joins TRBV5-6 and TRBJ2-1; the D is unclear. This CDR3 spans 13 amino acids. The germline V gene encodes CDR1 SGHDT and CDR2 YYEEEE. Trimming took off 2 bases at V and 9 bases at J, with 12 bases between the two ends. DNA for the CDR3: TGTGCCAGCAGCTTATTTTCCCACGGTGAGCAGTTCTTC. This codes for CASSLFSHGEQFF. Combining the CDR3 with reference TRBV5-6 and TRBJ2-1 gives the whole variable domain DAGVTQSPTHLIKTRGQQVTLRCSPKSGHDTVSWYQQALGQGPQFIFQYYEEEERQRGNFPDRFSGHQFPNYSSELNVNALLLGDSALYLCASSLFSHGEQFFGPGTRLTVL.

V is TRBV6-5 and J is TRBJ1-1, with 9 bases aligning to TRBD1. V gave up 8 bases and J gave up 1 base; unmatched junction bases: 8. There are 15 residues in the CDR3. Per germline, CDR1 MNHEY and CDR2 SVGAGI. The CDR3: CASRGQGGSNTEAFF. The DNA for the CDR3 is TGTGCCAGCCGGGGACAGGGAGGGTCGAACACTGAAGCTTTCTTT.